This TCR beta chain is from a study of shared clonotypes between healthy human individuals. Trimming took off 6 bases at V and 2 bases at J, with 10 bases between the two ends. CDR3 size: 14 residues. Germline CDR1 is SGHNT and CDR2 is YENEEA. The assay used deep level. Sorted-subset replicate PCR reactions contained 200 ng DNA, corresponding to 29,000 or so T cell genomes. The repertoire was sequenced with immunoSEQ multiplex PCR; TCRdb's copy has only in-frame clones and lacks some. The sample contains roughly 400,000 clones, 95% to 97% of which appear only once. A note on this clone: Its antigen is unknown.

The study's findings and limits: Clonotypes which were not shared had lower generation probabilities than clonotypes that all four donors shared. Clonotype sharing across donors was expected to vary with sequencing depth.

This chain uses TRBV11-3 with TRBJ2-2; D gene uncertain. The TCR comes from a man aged 25 to 40 in good health. Sequenced sample: memory CD8+ T cells sorted from blood. Subset noted: CD45RO+ cells pooled with CCR7-negative TemRA cells. The CDR3 DNA reads TGTGCCAGCAGTACCCGGTTTAACACCGGGGAGCTGTTTTTT. Amino acid sequence: CASSTRFNTGELFF.